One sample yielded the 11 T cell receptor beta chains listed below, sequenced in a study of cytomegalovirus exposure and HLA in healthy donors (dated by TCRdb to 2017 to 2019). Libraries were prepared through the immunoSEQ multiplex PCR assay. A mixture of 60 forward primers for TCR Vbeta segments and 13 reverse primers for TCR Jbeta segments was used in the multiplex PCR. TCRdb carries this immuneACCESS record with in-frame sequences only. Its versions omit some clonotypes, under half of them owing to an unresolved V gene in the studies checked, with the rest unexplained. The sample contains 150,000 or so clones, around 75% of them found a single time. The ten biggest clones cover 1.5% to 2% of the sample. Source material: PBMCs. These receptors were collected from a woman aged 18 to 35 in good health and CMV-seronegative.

The CDR3 loop is CASSPRASGRFQETQYF. CDR3 bases: TGTGCCAGTAGCCCCCGAGCTAGCGGGAGGTTCCAAGAGACCCAGTACTTC. The chain uses TRBV19 and TRBJ2-5; 11 positions match TRBD2. CDR1 and CDR2 from the germline V gene are LNHDA and SQIVND (reference sequence). V dropped 6 bases and J dropped 1; count of bases not matched to a gene: 10. This CDR3 has 17 residues.

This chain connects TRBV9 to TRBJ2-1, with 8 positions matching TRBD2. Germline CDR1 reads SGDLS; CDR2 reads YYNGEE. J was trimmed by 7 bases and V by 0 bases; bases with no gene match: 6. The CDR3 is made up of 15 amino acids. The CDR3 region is CASSVAAGARNEQFF. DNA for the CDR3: TGTGCCAGCAGCGTAGCAGCGGGGGCCCGGAATGAGCAGTTCTTC.

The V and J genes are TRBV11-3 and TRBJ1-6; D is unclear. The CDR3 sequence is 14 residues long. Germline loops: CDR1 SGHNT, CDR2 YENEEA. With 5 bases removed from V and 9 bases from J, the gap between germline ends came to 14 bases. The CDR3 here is CASSPGYTTSPLHF. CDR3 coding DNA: TGTGCCAGCAGCCCGGGGTATACTACTTCACCCCTCCACTTT.

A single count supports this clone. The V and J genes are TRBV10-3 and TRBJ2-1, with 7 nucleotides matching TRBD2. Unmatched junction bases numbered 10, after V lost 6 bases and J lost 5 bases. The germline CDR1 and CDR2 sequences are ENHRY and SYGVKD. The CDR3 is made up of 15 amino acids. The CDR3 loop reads CAIRGSGIKNNEQFF. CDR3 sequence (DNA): TGTGCCATCAGGGGGAGCGGGATAAAAAACAATGAGCAGTTCTTC.

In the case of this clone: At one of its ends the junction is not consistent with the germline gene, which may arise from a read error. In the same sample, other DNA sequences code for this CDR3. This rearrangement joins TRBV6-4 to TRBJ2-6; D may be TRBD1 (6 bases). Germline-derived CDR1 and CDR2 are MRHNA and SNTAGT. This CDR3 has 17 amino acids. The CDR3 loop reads CASSDRGFDSGANVLTF. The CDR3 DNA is TGTGCCAGCAGTGACAGGGGGTTCGACTCTGGGGCCAATGTCCTGACTTTC.

CDR3 sequence (DNA): TGTGCCAGCAGTTTAACGGAAAACATTCAGTACTTC. Its translation is CASSLTENIQYF. The V call is TRBV28, the J call TRBJ2-4; no clear D gene. CDR3 length: 12 amino acids. Germline lookup yields CDR1 MDHEN and CDR2 SYDVKM. Trimming left V 2 bases short and J 5 bases short, with 4 bases between.

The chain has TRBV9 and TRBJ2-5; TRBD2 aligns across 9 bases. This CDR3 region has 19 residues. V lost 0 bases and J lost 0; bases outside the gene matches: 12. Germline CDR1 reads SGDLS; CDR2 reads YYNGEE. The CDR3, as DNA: TGTGCCAGCAGCGTAGCTCCCCTAGCGGGGACCCCTAACCAAGAGACCCAGTACTTC. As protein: CASSVAPLAGTPNQETQYF.

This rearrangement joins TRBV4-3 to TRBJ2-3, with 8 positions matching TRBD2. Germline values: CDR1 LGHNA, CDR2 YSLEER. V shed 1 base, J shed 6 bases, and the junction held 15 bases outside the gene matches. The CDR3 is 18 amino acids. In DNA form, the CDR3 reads TGCGCCAGCAGCCAAGTTCGGGTCGGGAGGGCCGGGGAGGATACGCAGTATTTT. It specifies CASSQVRVGRAGEDTQYF.

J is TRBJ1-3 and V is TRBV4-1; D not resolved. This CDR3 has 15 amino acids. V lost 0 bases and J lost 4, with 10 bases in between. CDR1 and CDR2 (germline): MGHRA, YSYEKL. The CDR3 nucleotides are TGCGCCAGCAGCCAAGATGAGGGCGCGGGAAACACCATATATTTT. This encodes CASSQDEGAGNTIYF.

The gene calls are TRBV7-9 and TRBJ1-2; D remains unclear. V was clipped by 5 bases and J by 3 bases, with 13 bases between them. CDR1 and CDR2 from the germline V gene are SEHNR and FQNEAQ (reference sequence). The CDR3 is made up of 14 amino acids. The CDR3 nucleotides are TGTGCCAGCAGCCCCCGAGGATACGACTATGGCTACACCTTC. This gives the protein CASSPRGYDYGYTF. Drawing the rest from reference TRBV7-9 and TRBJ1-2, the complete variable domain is DTGVSQNPRHKITKRGQNVTFRCDPISEHNRLYWYRQTLGQGPEFLTYFQNEAQLEKSRLLSDRFSAERPKGSFSTLEIQRTEQGDSAMYLCASSPRGYDYGYTFGSGTRLTVV.

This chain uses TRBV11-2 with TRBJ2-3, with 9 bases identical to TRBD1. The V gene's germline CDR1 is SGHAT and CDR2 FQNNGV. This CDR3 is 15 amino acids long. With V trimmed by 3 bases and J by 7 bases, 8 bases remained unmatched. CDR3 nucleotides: TGTGCCAGCAGCTTGGTACAGGGGGCGATTTATACGCAGTATTTT. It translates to CASSLVQGAIYTQYF.